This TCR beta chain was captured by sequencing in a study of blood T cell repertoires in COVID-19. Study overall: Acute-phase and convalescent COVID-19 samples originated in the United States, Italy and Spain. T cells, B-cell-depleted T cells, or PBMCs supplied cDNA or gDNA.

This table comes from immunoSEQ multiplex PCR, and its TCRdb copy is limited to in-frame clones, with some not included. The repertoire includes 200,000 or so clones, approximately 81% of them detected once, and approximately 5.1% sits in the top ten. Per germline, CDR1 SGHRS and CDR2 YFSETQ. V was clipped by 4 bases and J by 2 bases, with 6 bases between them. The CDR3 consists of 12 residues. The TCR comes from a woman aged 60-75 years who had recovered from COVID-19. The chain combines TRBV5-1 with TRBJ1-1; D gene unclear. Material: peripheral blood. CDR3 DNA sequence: TGCGCCAGCAGCGGGCAAAACACTGAAGCTTTCTTT. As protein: CASSGQNTEAFF.